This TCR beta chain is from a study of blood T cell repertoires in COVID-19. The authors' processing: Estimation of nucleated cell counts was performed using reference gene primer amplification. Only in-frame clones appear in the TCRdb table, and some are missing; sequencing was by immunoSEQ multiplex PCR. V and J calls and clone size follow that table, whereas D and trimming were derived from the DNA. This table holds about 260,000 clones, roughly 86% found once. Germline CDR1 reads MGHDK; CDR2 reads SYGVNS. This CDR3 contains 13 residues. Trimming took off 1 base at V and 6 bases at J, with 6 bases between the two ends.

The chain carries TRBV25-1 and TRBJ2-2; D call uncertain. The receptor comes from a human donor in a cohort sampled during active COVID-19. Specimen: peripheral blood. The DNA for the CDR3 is TGTGCCAGCAGTGAATTAAGCGCCGGGGAGCTGTTTTTT. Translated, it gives CASSELSAGELFF.